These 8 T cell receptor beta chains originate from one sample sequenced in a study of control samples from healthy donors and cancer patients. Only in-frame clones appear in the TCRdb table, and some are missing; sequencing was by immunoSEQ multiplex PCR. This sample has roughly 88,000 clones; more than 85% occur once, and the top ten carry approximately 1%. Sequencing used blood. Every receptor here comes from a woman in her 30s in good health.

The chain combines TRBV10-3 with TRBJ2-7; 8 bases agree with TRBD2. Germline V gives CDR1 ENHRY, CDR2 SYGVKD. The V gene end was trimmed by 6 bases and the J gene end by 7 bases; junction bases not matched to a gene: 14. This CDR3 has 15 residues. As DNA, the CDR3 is TGTGCCATCAGAGACCCGGGCCAGACGGGGGGGGAGCAGTACTTC. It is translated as CAIRDPGQTGGEQYF.

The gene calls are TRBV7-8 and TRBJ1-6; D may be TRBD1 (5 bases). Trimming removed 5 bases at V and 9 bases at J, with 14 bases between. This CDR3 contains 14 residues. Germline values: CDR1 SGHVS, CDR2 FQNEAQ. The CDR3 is CASSLPGDGSPLHF. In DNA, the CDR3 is TGTGCCAGCAGCCTCCCGGGGGATGGTTCACCCCTCCACTTT.

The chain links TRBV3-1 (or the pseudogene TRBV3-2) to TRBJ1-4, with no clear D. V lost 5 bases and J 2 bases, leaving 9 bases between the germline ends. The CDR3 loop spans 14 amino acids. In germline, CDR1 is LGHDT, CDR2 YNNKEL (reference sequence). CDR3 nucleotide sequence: TGTGCCAGCAGCACGAGCTCCACTAATGAAAAACTGTTTTTT. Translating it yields CASSTSSTNEKLFF.

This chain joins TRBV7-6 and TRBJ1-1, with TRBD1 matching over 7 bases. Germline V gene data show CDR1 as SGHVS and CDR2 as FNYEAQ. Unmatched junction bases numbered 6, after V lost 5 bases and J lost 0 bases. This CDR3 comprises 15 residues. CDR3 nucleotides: TGTGCCAGCAGCGTAGAGGGGGCAGTGAACACTGAAGCTTTCTTT. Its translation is CASSVEGAVNTEAFF.

The CDR3 is CASSPWVETGELFF. The CDR3 DNA follows: TGTGCCAGCAGTCCTTGGGTGGAAACCGGGGAGCTGTTTTTT. V gene TRBV3-1 (or the pseudogene TRBV3-2) combines with J gene TRBJ2-2; D is unclear. Germline values: CDR1 LGHDT, CDR2 YNNKEL (reference sequence). Trimming pared 6 bases from V and 5 bases from J, leaving 13 bases between. The CDR3 is 14 amino acids.

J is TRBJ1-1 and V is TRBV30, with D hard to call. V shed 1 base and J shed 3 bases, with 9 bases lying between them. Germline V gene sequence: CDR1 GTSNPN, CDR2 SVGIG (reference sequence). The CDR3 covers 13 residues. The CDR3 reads CAWSEDGYTEAFF. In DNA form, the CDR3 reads TGTGCCTGGAGTGAGGACGGATACACTGAAGCTTTCTTT.

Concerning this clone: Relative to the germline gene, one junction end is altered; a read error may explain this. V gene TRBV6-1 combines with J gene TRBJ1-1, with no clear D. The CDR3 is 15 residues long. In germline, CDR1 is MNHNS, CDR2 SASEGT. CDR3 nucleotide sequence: TGTGCCAGCAGAGAAGGTCAGGAGACGAACACTGAAGCTTTCTTT. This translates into CASREGQETNTEAFF.

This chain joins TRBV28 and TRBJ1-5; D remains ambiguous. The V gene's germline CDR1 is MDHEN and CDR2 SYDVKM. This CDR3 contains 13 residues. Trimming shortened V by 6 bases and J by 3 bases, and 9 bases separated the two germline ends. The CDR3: CASRRPLNQPQHF. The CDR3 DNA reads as TGTGCCAGCAGGCGGCCGCTCAATCAGCCCCAGCATTTT.